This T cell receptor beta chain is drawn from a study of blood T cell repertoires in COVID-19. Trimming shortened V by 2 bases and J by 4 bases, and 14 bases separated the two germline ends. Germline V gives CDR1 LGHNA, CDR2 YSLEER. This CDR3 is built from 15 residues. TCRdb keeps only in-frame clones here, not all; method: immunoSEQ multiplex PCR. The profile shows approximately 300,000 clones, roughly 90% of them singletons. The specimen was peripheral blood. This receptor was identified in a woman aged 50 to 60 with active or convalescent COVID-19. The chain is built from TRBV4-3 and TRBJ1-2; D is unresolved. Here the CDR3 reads CASSQLRASGYGYTF. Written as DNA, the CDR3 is TGCGCCAGCAGCCAACTACGAGCATCTGGCTATGGCTACACCTTC.